Shown below are 25 T cell receptor beta chains from a single sample sequenced in a study of cytomegalovirus exposure and HLA in healthy donors. The PCR ran on 60 Vbeta and 13 Jbeta primers. The method was immunoSEQ multiplex PCR; TCRdb's version includes in-frame clones alone and lacks a portion of them. The sample comprises roughly 140,000 clones, about 64% of which are singletons, and about 7.1% rests with the top ten. Specimen: PBMCs. The receptor source for this set is a woman in her sixties or seventies in good health and CMV-seropositive.

The genes are TRBV7-9 and TRBJ2-1, with 7 bases matching TRBD2. Germline CDR1 is SEHNR and CDR2 is FQNEAQ (reference sequence). The CDR3 spans 16 residues. The trim removed 1 base at V and 6 bases at J, leaving 9 bases unmatched. CDR3 amino acids: CASSLGGGRALNEQFF. CDR3 nucleotides: TGTGCCAGCAGCTTAGGGGGCGGGAGAGCTCTCAATGAGCAGTTCTTC. The whole variable domain, filled in from reference TRBV7-9 and TRBJ2-1, reads DTGVSQNPRHKITKRGQNVTFRCDPISEHNRLYWYRQTLGQGPEFLTYFQNEAQLEKSRLLSDRFSAERPKGSFSTLEIQRTEQGDSAMYLCASSLGGGRALNEQFFGPGTRLTVL.

Note on this clone: Its ends do not fully match the called genes, so a read error is possible. This sample includes further DNA sequences coding for the same CDR3. The rearrangement links TRBV5-4 to TRBJ2-2; 7 nucleotides line up with TRBD2. The CDR3 runs 15 residues. Germline assignment: CDR1 SGHNT and CDR2 YYREEE (reference sequence). For the CDR3, the DNA is TGTGCCAGTAGCTTGGGGGGGGCGAACACCGGGGAGCTGTTTTTT. Translating gives CASSLGGANTGELFF.

The chain has TRBV29-1 and TRBJ2-2; TRBD2 aligns across 11 bases. V lost 4 bases, J lost 5 bases, and 0 bases stayed unmatched. The CDR3 totals 13 residues. The germline CDR1 and CDR2 sequences are SQVTM and ANQGSEA. The CDR3, as DNA: TGCAGCGTTGGACTAGCGGGAACCGGGGAGCTGTTTTTT. This codes for CSVGLAGTGELFF.

The chain carries TRBV18 and TRBJ2-1, with 11 bases identical to TRBD2. Germline V gives CDR1 KGHSH, CDR2 LQKENI. V lost 6 bases and J lost 4; bases outside the gene matches: 5. CDR3 length: 15 amino acids. The DNA of the CDR3 is TGTGCCAGCTCCCATGGGACTAGCGGTTACAATGAGCAGTTCTTC. Residues: CASSHGTSGYNEQFF.

The table lists this clone with a few counts. The gene calls are TRBV5-1 and TRBJ2-7; 10 positions agree with TRBD1. The V segment lost 0 bases and the J segment 6 bases; nucleotides outside the gene matches: 3. This CDR3 region has 14 residues. Germline V CDR1 and CDR2: SGHRS, YFSETQ. This CDR3 is CASSLGQGAIEQYF. The CDR3 DNA reads TGCGCCAGCAGCTTGGGACAGGGGGCTATCGAGCAGTACTTC. The full variable domain, rest sourced from reference TRBV5-1 and TRBJ2-7, is KAGVTQTPRYLIKTRGQQVTLSCSPISGHRSVSWYQQTPGQGLQFLFEYFSETQRNKGNFPGRFSGRQFSNSRSEMNVSTLELGDSALYLCASSLGQGAIEQYFGPGTRLTVT.

This clone was found a few times. The rearrangement joins TRBV6-1 to TRBJ2-2; D is undetermined. The CDR3 sequence is 16 residues long. Germline V gene sequence: CDR1 MNHNS, CDR2 SASEGT. Trimming removed 1 base at V and 3 bases at J, with 12 bases between. CDR3 in DNA: TGTGCCAGCAGTGAAGGGTGGGCCTACGACACCGGGGAGCTGTTTTTT. Amino acids: CASSEGWAYDTGELFF.

This clone is medium-sized (0.01 to 0.1%) within its sample. The chain has TRBV4-1 and TRBJ2-1, with D perhaps TRBD1 (7 bases). The germline V gene encodes CDR1 MGHRA and CDR2 YSYEKL. V lost 1 base and J 7 bases, leaving 20 bases between the germline ends. The CDR3 is made up of 17 amino acids. CDR3 sequence reads: CASSQGGSGGYLNEQFF. The CDR3 DNA sequence: TGCGCCAGCAGCCAAGGGGGTTCAGGGGGGTATCTAAATGAGCAGTTCTTC.

The genes are TRBV5-6 and TRBJ1-1; TRBD1 might be the D (5 bases). Looked up from germline, CDR1 is SGHDT and CDR2 is YYEEEE. V was clipped by 0 bases and J by 0 bases, with 9 bases between them. There are 15 residues in the CDR3. CDR3 region: CASSLVDRMNTEAFF. CDR3 DNA sequence: TGTGCCAGCAGCTTGGTTGACAGAATGAACACTGAAGCTTTCTTT.

The CDR3 bases are TGTGCCAGCAGCTTAAGACTAGCGGGTTACACAGATACGCAGTATTTT. Translated, it gives CASSLRLAGYTDTQYF. The chain joins TRBV7-6 to TRBJ2-3, with 10 bases that match TRBD2. The V and J ends lost 2 bases and 2 bases, in that order; junction bases with no gene match: 4. Germline values: CDR1 SGHVS, CDR2 FNYEAQ. The CDR3 covers 16 residues.

The rearrangement links TRBV5-1 to TRBJ2-7, with 9 bases that match TRBD1. Looked up from germline, CDR1 is SGHRS and CDR2 is YFSETQ. The CDR3 has 15 residues. V lost 4 bases, J lost 2 bases, and 7 bases stayed unmatched. CDR3 sequence: CASSIRTGVTYEQYF. In DNA, the CDR3 is TGCGCCAGCAGCATCAGGACAGGGGTCACCTACGAGCAGTACTTC.

The chain joins TRBV2 to TRBJ1-4; D gene ambiguous. With 7 bases removed from V and 3 bases from J, the gap between germline ends came to 12 bases. This CDR3 contains 14 residues. Looked up from germline, CDR1 is SNHLY and CDR2 is FYNNEI. The chain's CDR3 is CASTRGQANEKLFF. The CDR3 nucleotides are TGTGCCAGCACAAGAGGGCAGGCTAATGAAAAACTGTTTTTT.

The table lists this clone with a few counts. This chain connects TRBV29-1 to TRBJ1-5, with a weak D call TRBD1 (5 bases). The V and J ends lost 4 bases and 5 bases respectively, with 12 bases between them. From germline, CDR1 is SQVTM and CDR2 ANQGSEA. This CDR3 contains 13 residues. DNA of the CDR3: TGCAGCGTTGGATTGACAGCTGATCAGCCCCAGCATTTT. It specifies CSVGLTADQPQHF.

The chain recombines TRBV6-6 with TRBJ2-5; tentative D call: TRBD2 (6 bases). Germline CDR1 is MNHNY and CDR2 is SVGAGI (reference sequence). The CDR3 extends over 14 amino acids. The V and J ends lost 2 bases and 7 bases respectively, with 14 bases between them. For the CDR3, the DNA is TGTGCCAGCAGTTACGTGGGAGGCCTTGGGACCCAGTACTTC. It is translated as CASSYVGGLGTQYF.

The genes are TRBV9 and TRBJ2-7; 13 positions match TRBD2. The V gene's germline CDR1 is SGDLS and CDR2 YYNGEE. The CDR3 spans 15 residues. The junction had 6 bases not matched to a gene; V was cut back by 4 bases and J by 5 bases. CDR3 nucleotide sequence: TGTGCCAGCAGCCTTGGACTAGCGGGAGACAACGAGCAGTACTTC. It yields the protein CASSLGLAGDNEQYF.

J is TRBJ2-1 and V is TRBV28; 7 bases fit TRBD2. V was clipped by 5 bases and J by 7 bases; unmatched bases: 11. Germline CDR1 reads MDHEN; CDR2 reads SYDVKM. The CDR3 consists of 15 residues. The CDR3 nucleotides read TGTGCCAGCAGTCCCCCCCGGACTAGGTCTAATGAGCAGTTCTTC. Amino acids: CASSPPRTRSNEQFF.

The chain is built from TRBV4-3 and TRBJ2-2, with 7 bases that match TRBD1. The CDR3 length is 14 residues. The J segment lost 5 bases and the V segment lost 4 bases, leaving 4 bases of the junction unmatched. In germline, CDR1 is LGHNA, CDR2 YSLEER. Written as DNA, the CDR3 is TGCGCCAGCAGCCCCGGACAGGAGACCGGGGAGCTGTTTTTT. This encodes CASSPGQETGELFF.

The gene calls are TRBV18 and TRBJ1-2; the match to TRBD1 covers 10 bases. This CDR3 comprises 17 residues. With 1 base clipped from V and 4 bases from J, the junction kept 9 bases outside the gene matches. Germline V gene data show CDR1 as KGHSH and CDR2 as LQKENI. The CDR3 protein is CASSPQTGGAGSYGYTF. DNA for the CDR3: TGTGCCAGCTCACCACAGACAGGGGGCGCTGGGAGCTATGGCTACACCTTC.

This chain links TRBV19 with TRBJ2-1, with D perhaps matching TRBD2 (5 bases). The CDR3 contains 15 residues. Germline lookup yields CDR1 LNHDA and CDR2 SQIVND (reference sequence). The V end was cut by 1 base, the J end by 12 bases, with 19 bases between. CDR3 nucleotide sequence: TGTGCCAGTAGTATAGGGTGGACGAACAGAGGAGGGCAGTTCTTC. Translation gives CASSIGWTNRGGQFF.

This chain connects TRBV28 to TRBJ1-1, with D possibly being TRBD1 (5 bases). Trimming shortened V by 2 bases and J by 7 bases, and 14 bases separated the two germline ends. The CDR3 runs 14 residues. Germline loops: CDR1 MDHEN, CDR2 SYDVKM. The CDR3 coding sequence is TGTGCCAGCAGTTTAACAGGACTAGTAGGTGAAGCTTTCTTT. Amino acid sequence: CASSLTGLVGEAFF. Looking up the rest from reference TRBV28 and TRBJ1-1 gives the full variable domain: DVKVTQSSRYLVKRTGEKVFLECVQDMDHENMFWYRQDPGLGLRLIYFSYDVKMKEKGDIPEGYSVSREKKERFSLILESASTNQTSMYLCASSLTGLVGEAFFGQGTRLTVV.

This rearrangement joins TRBV7-2 to TRBJ2-1, with D uncertain. In germline, CDR1 is SGHTA, CDR2 FQGNSA. Trimming removed 0 bases from V and 9 bases from J, with 9 bases in between. The CDR3 extends over 13 amino acids. CDR3 DNA: TGTGCCAGCAGCTTAGCGGGCTTGGGTGAGCAGTTCTTC. Amino acids: CASSLAGLGEQFF.

V is TRBV7-9 and J is TRBJ1-1; no clear D. Germline CDR1 SEHNR, CDR2 FQNEAQ (reference sequence). Trimming shortened V by 4 bases and J by 3 bases, and 9 bases separated the two germline ends. CDR3 length: 13 residues. For the CDR3, the DNA is TGTGCCAGCAGCTCTGGGAGGGACACTGAAGCTTTCTTT. This translates into CASSSGRDTEAFF.

The sample holds one count of this clone. The chain carries TRBV30 and TRBJ2-5; D might be TRBD2 (6 bases). This CDR3 has 15 residues. V lost 0 bases and J lost 3, with 14 bases in between. Germline V gene data show CDR1 as GTSNPN and CDR2 as SVGIG (reference sequence). Here the CDR3 reads CAWSVSGLIEETQYF. The CDR3 bases are TGTGCCTGGAGTGTATCGGGACTCATCGAAGAGACCCAGTACTTC.

The gene calls are TRBV28 and TRBJ2-1; perhaps TRBD1 as D (6 bases). Germline V gene sequence: CDR1 MDHEN, CDR2 SYDVKM. CDR3 length: 16 residues. The V gene lost 10 bases and the J gene lost 0 bases, with 19 bases spanning the gap. In DNA form, the CDR3 reads TGTGCCACCCAGGGGACCGGGCCCCACTCCTACAATGAGCAGTTCTTC. It encodes CATQGTGPHSYNEQFF. Filled out from reference TRBV28 and TRBJ2-1, the complete variable domain reads DVKVTQSSRYLVKRTGEKVFLECVQDMDHENMFWYRQDPGLGLRLIYFSYDVKMKEKGDIPEGYSVSREKKERFSLILESASTNQTSMYLCATQGTGPHSYNEQFFGPGTRLTVL.

This rearrangement joins TRBV7-3 to TRBJ1-6, with 10 bases that match TRBD1. Trimming at V came to 5 bases and at J to 12 bases, leaving 10 bases not matched to a gene. Germline CDR1 and CDR2: SGHTA and FQGTGA. The CDR3 is made up of 15 amino acids. CDR3 sequence: CASSPGTGELGPLHF. Here the CDR3 DNA reads TGTGCCAGCAGCCCCGGGACAGGGGAACTAGGACCCCTCCACTTT.

This sequence joins TRBV7-9 and TRBJ1-1; tentative D call: TRBD1 (5 bases). Deletions cut 3 bases from V and 4 bases from J, with 12 bases between. Germline CDR1 SEHNR, CDR2 FQNEAQ (reference sequence). There are 14 residues in the CDR3. CDR3 amino acids: CASSFPGSVTEAFF. The CDR3 nucleotides are TGTGCCAGCAGCTTTCCAGGGTCGGTCACTGAAGCTTTCTTT.